This T cell receptor beta chain is from a study of identical twins. The table lists this clonotype with a few counts. Its antigen is not identified. Trimming left V 2 bases short and J 3 bases short, with 14 bases between. Germline values: CDR1 MNHEY, CDR2 SVGAGI. The CDR3 length is 17 residues. All donors were healthy, and all were Caucasian. Study results and caveats: There is a chance that invariant MAIT and iNKT cells partially muddied zero-insertion analyses. Insertion counts were lower in abundant cord blood beta clonotypes, a trend that memory repertoires did not show.

After template switching added a universal primer site, the resulting cDNA carried unique molecular identifiers. TCRdb independently ran MiXCR on the 5' RACE reads; one entry per CDR3 protein. The sample comprises 450,000 or so distinct CDR3 sequences, approximately 17% of which are singletons, and roughly 12% rests with the top ten. The V call is TRBV6-5, the J call TRBJ2-6; D is possibly TRBD1 or TRBD2 (5 bases each). The sequence derives from a man aged 50-59 years in good health. Sequencing was carried out using naive T cells sorted from blood. CDR3 region: CASSYTGPVLGANVLTF. DNA of the CDR3: TGTGCCAGCAGTTACACGGGACCAGTCCTTGGGGCCAACGTCCTGACTTTC.